The TCR beta chain under discussion was sequenced for a study of CD8 T cells in ankylosing spondylitis. This CDR3 is 14 amino acids long. Germline-derived CDR1 and CDR2 are SGHRS and YFSETQ. Making use of molecular barcodes, quantitative 5'-RACE generated TCR beta libraries. MiXCR, run by TCRdb on the 5' RACE reads, gives a single entry per CDR3 protein. The repertoire holds just under 550,000 distinct CDR3 sequences, with about 12% as singletons. Study-level points and caveats: Previous work reported some of these motif variants in the synovial fluid and blood of reactive arthritis. The authors reported significant enrichment of disease-linked clones in matched ankylosing spondylitis synovial fluid. As for the disease-linked clones, they showed a CD8+ phenotype and occurred at relatively low frequencies in peripheral blood. For ankylosing spondylitis blood, a TCR beta motif of several highly homologous variants appeared characteristic.

With respect to this clonotype: Its specificity is unknown. At one end, the junction sequence differs from germline, possibly due to a read error.

The chain links TRBV5-1 to TRBJ2-2; no definite D call. The TCR was taken from a male donor with ankylosing spondylitis. Specimen: blood, either unsorted or a sorted T cell fraction (not recorded which). This chain's CDR3 is CASRGRTNAGELFF. In DNA, the CDR3 is TGCGCCAGCAGGGGCCGGACGAACGCCGGGGAGCTGTTTTTT.